The next 16 T cell receptor beta chains were all read from a single sample in a study of T cell repertoires in cytomegalovirus infection. What these receptors recognize is not known. MiXCR was run by TCRdb on the reads, yielding one entry per CDR3 protein. The repertoire includes tens of thousands of distinct CDR3 sequences, around 18% of them detected once, and approximately 55% sits in the top ten. Sequences were derived from CD8+ T cells from cultured PBMCs, sampled from culture after CMV antigen stimulation. The source is a human donor in good health (CMV status not recorded). Some clones in this sample may be carry-over from other donors' samples.

This rearrangement joins TRBV4-1 to TRBJ1-1; D might be TRBD1 (5 bases). The V gene's germline CDR1 is MGHRA and CDR2 YSYEKL. The CDR3 is 14 residues long. The germline V and J ends were trimmed by 3 bases and 2 bases, with 10 bases remaining between them. The CDR3, as DNA: TGCGCCAGCAGCCAGGGACTCCTAAACACTGAAGCTTTCTTT. This codes for CASSQGLLNTEAFF.

This clonotype is termed medium-sized. This chain links TRBV3-1 with TRBJ2-5, with TRBD2 matching 15 bases. Germline V gives CDR1 LGHDT, CDR2 YNNKEL (reference sequence). This CDR3 comprises 19 residues. Trimming took 2 bases from V and 7 from J; bases not matched to a gene: 14. CDR3 loop: CASSQTRTSGGAIGRTQYF. CDR3 bases: TGTGCCAGCAGCCAAACGCGGACTAGCGGGGGGGCCATCGGTCGGACCCAGTACTTC.

In its sample, this clonotype was seen many times. CDR3 DNA: TGTGCCAGCAGCTCGGGGGACAGCGGAGTCTTGTACGAGCAGTACTTC. Translating it yields CASSSGDSGVLYEQYF. The V call is TRBV7-9, the J call TRBJ2-7; perhaps TRBD1 as D (7 bases). CDR1 and CDR2 from the germline V gene are SEHNR and FQNEAQ (reference sequence). V gave up 4 bases and J gave up 4 bases, with 20 bases separating them. This CDR3 region has 16 residues.

This clonotype was seen repeatedly, ten times or more. The chain is built from TRBV19 and TRBJ1-1; D is undetermined. The V end was cut by 3 bases, the J end by 6 bases, with 11 bases between. The CDR3 sequence is 13 residues long. Germline V gene sequence: CDR1 LNHDA, CDR2 SQIVND (reference sequence). The CDR3 protein is CASSMRSASEAFF. The CDR3 DNA reads as TGTGCCAGTAGTATGCGCTCAGCCTCTGAAGCTTTCTTT.

This clonotype has more than one count but fewer than ten. CDR3 protein: CSAPYGTNEKLFF. The DNA of the CDR3 is TGCAGTGCTCCTTACGGAACTAATGAAAAACTGTTTTTT. The gene calls are TRBV20-1 and TRBJ1-4; D not resolved. V lost 5 bases and J 1 base, leaving 8 bases between the germline ends. Germline CDR1 reads DFQATT; CDR2 reads SNEGSKA (reference sequence). The CDR3 has 13 amino acids.

This clonotype was observed a few times. This chain uses TRBV11-2 with TRBJ2-7; 10 bases are a match to TRBD2. The CDR3 has 14 amino acids. The trim removed 5 bases at V and 3 bases at J, leaving 4 bases unmatched. CDR1 and CDR2 (germline): SGHAT, FQNNGV. The CDR3 here is CASSLASGSYEQYF. CDR3 coding DNA: TGTGCCAGCAGCCTTGCTAGCGGGAGCTACGAGCAGTACTTC.

In its sample, this clonotype was seen many times. The chain uses TRBV7-2 and TRBJ2-2; TRBD2 matches at 8 bases. The CDR3 has 16 amino acids. The trim removed 4 bases at V and 8 bases at J, leaving 12 bases unmatched. Germline V gene sequence: CDR1 SGHTA, CDR2 FQGNSA. The CDR3 region has the DNA TGTGCCAGCAGCTACCCTTTACGGGGGGGCATGGGGGAGCTGTTTTTT. This translates into CASSYPLRGGMGELFF. Complete variable domain (other parts from reference TRBV7-2 and TRBJ2-2): GAGVSQSPSNKVTEKGKDVELRCDPISGHTALYWYRQSLGQGLEFLIYFQGNSAPDKSGLPSDRFSAERTGGSVSTLTIQRTQQEDSAVYLCASSYPLRGGMGELFFGEGSRLTVL.

The rearrangement joins TRBV19 to TRBJ2-1; 7 bases line up with TRBD1. Germline lookup yields CDR1 LNHDA and CDR2 SQIVND (reference sequence). The CDR3 is made up of 13 amino acids. The V and J ends lost 7 bases and 6 bases, in that order; junction bases with no gene match: 6. CDR3 protein: CASTLGQLNEQFF. The CDR3 nucleotides read TGTGCCAGTACCCTGGGACAGCTCAATGAGCAGTTCTTC. The entire variable domain, with the rest obtained from reference TRBV19 and TRBJ2-1, is as follows: DGGITQSPKYLFRKEGQNVTLSCEQNLNHDAMYWYRQDPGQGLRLIYYSQIVNDFQKGDIAEGYSVSREKKESFPLTVTSAQKNPTAFYLCASTLGQLNEQFFGPGTRLTVL.

This clonotype was found a few times. The chain employs TRBV7-6 and TRBJ1-3; D gene ambiguous. Germline lookup yields CDR1 SGHVS and CDR2 FNYEAQ. V was pared by 5 bases and J by 10 bases, with 15 bases between. The CDR3 runs 13 residues. The CDR3 region is CASSNSGGKTIYF. CDR3 coding DNA: TGTGCCAGCAGCAATTCGGGAGGGAAAACCATATATTTT.

This clonotype was seen many times. One junction end disagrees with the germline gene, perhaps due to a read error. The chain recombines TRBV7-3 with TRBJ1-1, with a tentative D call TRBD1 (5 bases). The CDR3 consists of 15 residues. The germline V gene has CDR1 SGHTA and CDR2 FQGTGA. Written as DNA, the CDR3 is TGTGCCAGCAGCGTAACCGGGACGGCGAACACTGAAGCTTTCTTT. Protein product: CASSVTGTANTEAFF. The full variable domain, its missing parts supplied by reference TRBV7-3 and TRBJ1-1, is GAGVSQTPSNKVTEKGKYVELRCDPISGHTALYWYRQSLGQGPEFLIYFQGTGAADDSGLPNDRFFAVRPEGSVSTLKIQRTERGDSAVYLCASSVTGTANTEAFFGQGTRLTVV.

This clonotype has ten or more counts. The chain is built from TRBV7-2 and TRBJ1-5; D uncertain. Per the germline V gene, CDR1 is SGHTA and CDR2 is FQGNSA. The CDR3 loop spans 15 amino acids. Trimming took off 2 bases at V and 0 bases at J, with 8 bases between the two ends. CDR3: CASSLLQDSNQPQHF. The CDR3 nucleotides are TGTGCCAGCAGCTTACTGCAGGATAGCAATCAGCCCCAGCATTTT.

The chain recombines TRBV29-1 with TRBJ2-7; D is uncertain. The V gene lost 3 bases and the J gene lost 4 bases, with 13 bases spanning the gap. The CDR3 totals 13 residues. CDR1 and CDR2 (germline): SQVTM, ANQGSEA. CDR3 amino acids: CSVEQRNPYEQYF. The DNA of the CDR3 is TGCAGCGTTGAGCAGCGTAATCCATACGAGCAGTACTTC.

This rearrangement joins TRBV4-3 to TRBJ1-2; D not resolved. The CDR3 length is 16 residues. With 1 base removed from V and 4 bases from J, the gap between germline ends came to 16 bases. The germline gives CDR1 LGHNA, CDR2 YSLEER. In nucleotides, the CDR3 is TGCGCCAGCAGCCAAGGAGGCGGTGCCCATCGCTATGGCTACACCTTC. This encodes CASSQGGGAHRYGYTF.

This clonotype was counted ten times or more. This chain uses TRBV5-4 with TRBJ2-3; 8 bases are shared with TRBD1. Germline V gene sequence: CDR1 SGHNT, CDR2 YYREEE (reference sequence). The CDR3 sequence is 16 residues long. Losses at the gene ends were 1 base for V and 2 bases for J; bases not matched to a gene: 6. As DNA, the CDR3 is TGTGCCAGCAGCTTGCCGGGACAGGACCCCACAGATACGCAGTATTTT. Translation: CASSLPGQDPTDTQYF.

Ten or more counts support this clonotype. This chain links TRBV7-3 with TRBJ2-2; D is unresolved. The V gene lost 2 bases and the J gene lost 1 base, with 5 bases spanning the gap. The CDR3 consists of 14 residues. CDR1 is SGHTA and CDR2 is FQGTGA in the germline V gene. The CDR3 coding sequence is TGTGCCAGCAGCTTAGGGCAGAACACCGGGGAGCTGTTTTTT. Its protein product is CASSLGQNTGELFF. Full variable domain (missing parts from reference TRBV7-3 and TRBJ2-2): GAGVSQTPSNKVTEKGKYVELRCDPISGHTALYWYRQSLGQGPEFLIYFQGTGAADDSGLPNDRFFAVRPEGSVSTLKIQRTERGDSAVYLCASSLGQNTGELFFGEGSRLTVL.

CDR3 protein: CASSSSPAGGQNEQFF. The CDR3 nucleotides read TGTGCCAGCAGCTCATCTCCAGCGGGGGGGCAGAATGAGCAGTTCTTC. This rearrangement joins TRBV11-2 to TRBJ2-1; TRBD2 matches at 10 bases. Unmatched junction bases numbered 10, after V lost 4 bases and J lost 7 bases. CDR1 is SGHAT, CDR2 FQNNGV, per germline. The CDR3 covers 16 residues.